This is a list of T cell receptor beta chains from one sample in a study of T cells in Graves' hyperthyroidism and ophthalmopathy. TCRdb processed the multiplex PCR reads anew with MiXCR; each CDR3 protein has one entry. The sample consists of about 690,000 distinct CDR3 sequences, 17% of them appearing once. Sequencing was carried out using blood. The receptors here all came from a man between 50 and 59 years old with Graves' hyperthyroidism. The conserved cysteine and the conserved F or W are not part of the CDR3 here. Fields, in order: J gene, CDR3 length, V gene, CDR3 protein.

j_gene: TRBJ1-1
len: 15
v_gene: TRBV9
CDR3aa: ASSVAGGISMNTEAF

j_gene: TRBJ2-7
len: 10
v_gene: TRBV30
CDR3aa: AWRPGMGEQY

j_gene: TRBJ1-4
len: 12
v_gene: TRBV29-1
CDR3aa: SVGQSSTNEKLF

j_gene: TRBJ2-3
len: 14
v_gene: TRBV11-1
CDR3aa: ASSFNSGSFADTQY

j_gene: TRBJ2-1
len: 13
v_gene: TRBV7-2
CDR3aa: ASSSLTSGSLEQF

j_gene: TRBJ2-2
len: 14
v_gene: TRBV11-2
CDR3aa: ASRMTAGTNTGELF

j_gene: TRBJ2-1
len: 14
v_gene: TRBV14
CDR3aa: ASSQVGQGFPNEQF

j_gene: TRBJ2-7
len: 13
v_gene: TRBV6-2/TRBV6-3
CDR3aa: ASSSYEGAIYEQY

j_gene: TRBJ2-1
len: 15
v_gene: TRBV27
CDR3aa: ASSLYTSGSAYNEQF

j_gene: TRBJ2-7
len: 12
v_gene: TRBV11-2
CDR3aa: ASSLDSLDYEQY

j_gene: TRBJ2-3
len: 12
v_gene: TRBV20-1
CDR3aa: SALTGYSTDTQY

j_gene: TRBJ2-5
len: 18
v_gene: TRBV7-9
CDR3aa: ASSLDPYLHLTVTQETQY

j_gene: TRBJ1-4
len: 12
v_gene: TRBV29-1
CDR3aa: SVGGDRVNEKLF

j_gene: TRBJ2-1
len: 14
v_gene: TRBV10-3
CDR3aa: AISDLTSGRFDEQF

j_gene: TRBJ2-1
len: 10
v_gene: TRBV28
CDR3aa: ASRSADNEQF

j_gene: TRBJ2-2
len: 14
v_gene: TRBV13
CDR3aa: ASSLGGSPGPGELF

j_gene: TRBJ2-3
len: 13
v_gene: TRBV2
CDR3aa: ASSARATSTDTQY

j_gene: TRBJ2-3
len: 14
v_gene: TRBV5-1
CDR3aa: ASSLDPGGIADTQY

j_gene: TRBJ2-3
len: 11
v_gene: TRBV27
CDR3aa: ASSTLNVDTQY

j_gene: TRBJ1-1
len: 10
v_gene: TRBV10-2
CDR3aa: ASIGRDTEAF

j_gene: TRBJ1-4
len: 14
v_gene: TRBV7-2
CDR3aa: ASSLGVRGPNEKLF

j_gene: TRBJ2-7
len: 13
v_gene: TRBV13
CDR3aa: ASSLGLAGMQEQY

j_gene: TRBJ1-5
len: 11
v_gene: TRBV2
CDR3aa: ASSEESNQPQH

j_gene: TRBJ2-1
len: 13
v_gene: TRBV20-1
CDR3aa: SAGPSGREGNEQF

j_gene: TRBJ2-3
len: 13
v_gene: TRBV12-3/TRBV12-4
CDR3aa: ASTRTSASTDTQY

j_gene: TRBJ1-4
len: 13
v_gene: TRBV28
CDR3aa: ASSSSGTGEEKLF

j_gene: TRBJ1-1
len: 13
v_gene: TRBV29-1
CDR3aa: SVHRGPGGNTEAF

j_gene: TRBJ2-1
len: 13
v_gene: TRBV19
CDR3aa: ASSTLAGGPNEQF

j_gene: TRBJ2-7
len: 14
v_gene: TRBV5-1
CDR3aa: ASSPPGQISSNEQY

j_gene: TRBJ2-2
len: 11
v_gene: TRBV11-2
CDR3aa: AHRRGITGELF